This T cell receptor (beta chain) was sequenced in a study of technical replicates of blood from a few donors. This clone has only one observation. The CDR3 contains 12 residues. Per germline, CDR1 WSHSY and CDR2 SAAADI. V lost 4 bases and J 6 bases, leaving 10 bases between the germline ends. Data came from immunoSEQ multiplex PCR; TCRdb stores just in-frame clones and leaves some out. The table lists 65,000 to 75,000 clones, about 90% of them singletons, with approximately 5.4% in the top ten. The chain is built from TRBV10-2 and TRBJ2-7; D remains ambiguous. Sample: PBMCs. This TCR came from a human donor in good health. Some clones in this sample may be carry-over from other donors' samples. CDR3 sequence: CASSGWLVEQYF. The CDR3 DNA reads as TGCGCCAGCAGTGGATGGCTAGTCGAGCAGTACTTC.